One sample yielded the 4 T cell receptor beta chains listed below, sequenced in a study of blood T cell repertoires in COVID-19. Here immunoSEQ multiplex PCR was the method, and the copy in TCRdb shows in-frame clones only, minus some. The data hold 200,000 to 300,000 clones, with about 81% observed a single time. Sequencing input: peripheral blood. Receptors originate from a woman aged 55 to 70 with active or convalescent COVID-19.

V is TRBV11-2 and J is TRBJ1-3; no definite D call. The CDR3 has 18 amino acids. Germline V gene data show CDR1 as SGHAT and CDR2 as FQNNGV. V was clipped by 5 bases and J by 0 bases, with 20 bases between them. The CDR3 spells CASSPMALARSSGNTIYF. In DNA, the CDR3 is TGTGCCAGCAGCCCAATGGCTCTGGCCCGAAGCTCTGGAAACACCATATATTTT. Complete variable domain (other parts from reference TRBV11-2 and TRBJ1-3): EAGVAQSPRYKIIEKRQSVAFWCNPISGHATLYWYQQILGQGPKLLIQFQNNGVVDDSQLPKDRFSAERLKGVDSTLKIQPAKLEDSAVYLCASSPMALARSSGNTIYFGEGSWLTVV.

The V gene is TRBV2, the J gene TRBJ1-5, with D possibly being TRBD1 (5 bases). Germline V gene data show CDR1 as SNHLY and CDR2 as FYNNEI. Trimming took off 2 bases at V and 5 bases at J, with 10 bases between the two ends. The CDR3 has 14 residues. In DNA form, the CDR3 reads TGTGCCAGCAGTGAAATGGCCAGGGATCAGCCCCAGCATTTT. Translation gives CASSEMARDQPQHF. The entire variable domain, with the rest obtained from reference TRBV2 and TRBJ1-5, is as follows: EPEVTQTPSHQVTQMGQEVILRCVPISNHLYFYWYRQILGQKVEFLVSFYNNEISEKSEIFDDQFSVERPDGSNFTLKIRSTKLEDSAMYFCASSEMARDQPQHFGDGTRLSIL.

The V call is TRBV6-5, the J call TRBJ1-6; 7 bases line up with TRBD1. The CDR3 runs 15 residues. Germline V gives CDR1 MNHEY, CDR2 SVGAGI. The V gene end was trimmed by 7 bases and the J gene end by 9 bases; junction bases not matched to a gene: 12. For the CDR3, the DNA is TGTGCCAGCACTTTACCCTGGGGACAGCTTTCACCCCTCCACTTT. It codes for CASTLPWGQLSPLHF.

The chain is built from TRBV14 and TRBJ2-1, with 8 bases aligning to TRBD1. Trimming at V came to 3 bases and at J to 4 bases, leaving 11 bases not matched to a gene. The CDR3 runs 17 residues. Germline V gene lookup returns CDR1 SGHDN and CDR2 FVKESK. CDR3 in DNA: TGTGCCAGCAGCCAGTACGCCGGGACAGGTGTTTACAATGAGCAGTTCTTC. Amino acids: CASSQYAGTGVYNEQFF.